The rows below give T cell receptor beta chains drawn from one sample of a study of shared clonotypes between healthy human individuals. This table comes from immunoSEQ multiplex PCR, and its TCRdb copy is limited to in-frame clones, with some not included. The table records millions of clones, 85% to 95% of them present only once. What was sequenced was naive CD4+ T cells sorted from blood. The receptors come from a man between 18 and 35 years old in good health. CDR3s include the opening cysteine and the closing phenylalanine or tryptophan. The order of the fields is D gene, clone size, V gene, J gene, CDR3 protein, CDR3 DNA. A D gene is named only where the DNA matches it firmly. Clone size is stated in some rows and not others, as once, few, many or a class when expanded.

TRBD1	.	TRBV2	TRBJ1-1	CASSGTGGGTEAFF	TGTGCCAGCAGCGGGACAGGGGGCGGCACTGAAGCTTTCTTT
.	.	TRBV9	TRBJ2-1	CASSVDLGNEQFF	TGTGCCAGCAGCGTAGATTTGGGCAATGAGCAGTTCTTC
TRBD2	.	TRBV18	TRBJ2-7	CASSGLAGDNSYEQYF	TGTGCCAGCTCTGGACTAGCGGGAGACAACTCCTACGAGCAGTACTTC
TRBD1	.	TRBV27	TRBJ2-2	CASSHRQGSAGELFF	TGTGCCAGCAGTCACAGACAGGGGTCCGCCGGGGAGCTGTTTTTT
.	.	TRBV12-5	TRBJ2-3	CASDGDTQYF	TGTGCTAGTGACGGTGATACGCAGTATTTT
TRBD1	.	TRBV12-5	TRBJ1-5	CASGLGQGLNQPQHF	TGTGCTAGTGGTTTGGGACAGGGGTTGAATCAGCCCCAGCATTTT
.	.	TRBV7-9	TRBJ1-4	CASSLGGIANEKLFF	TGTGCCAGCAGCTTAGGTGGGATAGCTAATGAAAAACTGTTTTTT
.	.	TRBV6-5	TRBJ1-5	CASGNQPQHF	TGTGCCAGCGGAAATCAGCCCCAGCATTTT
TRBD2	.	TRBV4-2	TRBJ2-6	CASTPGAGVGANVLTF	TGTGCCAGCACCCCGGGTGCGGGGGTCGGGGCCAACGTCCTGACTTTC
.	.	TRBV28	TRBJ1-4	CASSSHRKKLFF	TGTGCCAGCAGTTCGCACAGGAAAAAACTGTTTTTT
.	.	TRBV7-2	TRBJ2-1	CASSLAAGVSYNEQFF	TGTGCCAGCAGCTTAGCTGCAGGGGTCTCCTACAATGAGCAGTTCTTC
.	.	TRBV6-1	TRBJ1-5	CASCWNSNQPQHF	TGTGCCAGCTGCTGGAATAGCAATCAGCCCCAGCATTTT
.	once	TRBV5-1	TRBJ2-7	CASSLVRDEQYF	TGCGCCAGCAGCTTGGTAAGGGACGAGCAGTACTTC
TRBD1	few	TRBV5-1	TRBJ2-5	CASSHRDRQETQYF	TGCGCCAGCAGCCACCGGGACAGACAAGAGACCCAGTACTTC
TRBD2	.	TRBV2	TRBJ2-5	CASSAGTSGQETQYF	TGTGCCAGCAGTGCTGGGACTAGCGGACAAGAGACCCAGTACTTC
.	.	TRBV5-5	TRBJ2-7	CASSFRQLYEQYF	TGTGCCAGCAGCTTTCGGCAGCTCTACGAGCAGTACTTC
TRBD1	.	TRBV19	TRBJ1-2	CASSIGRGQGGPYTF	TGTGCCAGTAGTATCGGTCGAGGACAGGGCGGTCCCTACACCTTC
.	once	TRBV7-9	TRBJ2-6	CASSVTGPSGANVLTF	TGTGCCAGCAGCGTCACAGGTCCCTCTGGGGCCAACGTCCTGACTTTC
.	once	TRBV10-1	TRBJ2-7	CASSESTMEKEQYF	TGCGCCAGCAGTGAGTCTACCATGGAGAAGGAGCAGTACTTC
TRBD2	.	TRBV7-8	TRBJ2-2	CASSQPSGRAGELFF	TGTGCCAGCAGCCAACCTAGCGGGAGGGCCGGGGAGCTGTTTTTT
TRBD2	once	TRBV5-1	TRBJ2-7	CASRGTSGVMGEQYF	TGCGCCAGCAGGGGGACTAGCGGGGTTATGGGCGAGCAGTACTTC
TRBD1	.	TRBV7-6	TRBJ2-1	CASSWGQGSYNEQFF	TGTGCCAGCAGCTGGGGACAGGGCTCCTACAATGAGCAGTTCTTC
.	.	TRBV5-1	TRBJ2-3	CASSLGSGPDTQYF	TGCGCCAGCAGCTTGGGTAGTGGTCCAGATACGCAGTATTTT
.	.	TRBV27	TRBJ2-5	CASSLFHLGTTRAQETQYF	TGTGCCAGCAGTTTATTCCACCTCGGGACAACAAGGGCTCAAGAGACCCAGTACTTC
.	.	TRBV18	TRBJ2-5	CASSPQRGETQYF	TGTGCCAGCTCACCGCAACGGGGTGAGACCCAGTACTTC
TRBD1	.	TRBV7-2	TRBJ2-7	CASSLGGTGSEQYF	TGTGCCAGCAGCTTAGGTGGGACAGGCTCCGAGCAGTACTTC
TRBD1	.	TRBV5-1	TRBJ2-6	CASSSDRTRKAGANVLTF	TGCGCCAGCAGCTCGGACAGGACCCGCAAGGCTGGGGCCAACGTCCTGACTTTC
TRBD1	once	TRBV28	TRBJ1-5	CASSSIDRAYSNQPQHF	TGTGCCAGCAGTTCCATTGACAGGGCATATAGCAATCAGCCCCAGCATTTT
TRBD1	.	TRBV28	TRBJ1-2	CASSIRGNYGYTF	TGTGCCAGCAGTATCAGGGGGAACTATGGCTACACCTTC
.	.	TRBV6-5	TRBJ1-1	CASSNRIGRAFF	TGTGCCAGCAGCAATCGGATTGGCCGTGCTTTCTTT
TRBD2	.	TRBV2	TRBJ2-7	CASSGQRDYEQYF	TGTGCCAGCAGTGGGCAGCGGGATTACGAGCAGTACTTC
.	.	TRBV2	TRBJ1-5	CASSRVSNQPQHF	TGTGCCAGCAGTCGAGTTAGCAATCAGCCCCAGCATTTT
.	.	TRBV5-6	TRBJ1-1	CASSLVGRGLGEAFF	TGTGCCAGCAGCTTGGTAGGCAGGGGTTTAGGTGAAGCTTTCTTT
.	.	TRBV5-6	TRBJ2-5	CASSFNRGQETQYF	TGTGCCAGCAGCTTTAATCGGGGGCAAGAGACCCAGTACTTC
TRBD1	few	TRBV2	TRBJ1-6	CASSEQGGNNSPLHF	TGTGCCAGCAGTGAACAGGGGGGAAATAATTCACCCCTCCACTTT
.	.	TRBV19	TRBJ1-4	CASSITGYEKLFF	TGTGCCAGTAGTATTACAGGGTATGAAAAACTGTTTTTT
.	.	TRBV6-5	TRBJ1-5	CASSRSGEVWQPQHF	TGTGCCAGCAGTCGATCTGGGGAAGTGTGGCAGCCCCAGCATTTT
TRBD2	.	TRBV10-3	TRBJ2-7	CAISEGLANSYEQYF	TGTGCCATCAGCGAGGGACTAGCCAACTCCTACGAGCAGTACTTC
.	.	TRBV15	TRBJ1-5	CATSRDGNSNQPQHF	TGTGCCACCAGCAGAGATGGCAATAGCAATCAGCCCCAGCATTTT
TRBD1	.	TRBV11-3	TRBJ2-7	CASSPTGKGSDEQYF	TGTGCCAGCAGCCCGACAGGGAAGGGGTCGGACGAGCAGTACTTC
.	.	TRBV2	TRBJ1-1	CASSRDRTLNTEAFF	TGTGCCAGCAGTCGGGACCGCACATTGAACACTGAAGCTTTCTTT
.	.	TRBV6-6	TRBJ1-1	CASSRLRGGNTEAFF	TGTGCCAGCAGCCGCTTGAGGGGGGGGAACACTGAAGCTTTCTTT
.	.	TRBV9	TRBJ2-5	CASSPRGGGWETQYF	TGTGCCAGCAGCCCCAGAGGGGGGGGCTGGGAGACCCAGTACTTC
.	.	TRBV25-1	TRBJ2-1	CASSAPGHLSNEQFF	TGTGCCAGCAGTGCCCCAGGGCACCTTTCCAATGAGCAGTTCTTC
TRBD1	once	TRBV13	TRBJ2-7	CASSSDRGFPTYEQYF	TGTGCCAGCAGCTCCGACAGGGGGTTCCCGACCTACGAGCAGTACTTC
TRBD1	.	TRBV6-5	TRBJ2-7	CASSYSDRDTYEQYF	TGTGCCAGCAGTTACTCCGACAGGGATACCTACGAGCAGTACTTC
TRBD2	.	TRBV27	TRBJ2-7	CASSPGLAGIYEQYF	TGTGCCAGCAGTCCAGGACTAGCGGGAATCTACGAGCAGTACTTC
.	.	TRBV2	TRBJ1-2	CASSLQGNNYGYTF	TGTGCCAGCAGCCTACAGGGTAATAACTATGGCTACACCTTC
TRBD1	.	TRBV19	TRBJ2-2	CASSTDRGIGELFF	TGTGCCAGTAGTACGGACAGGGGGATCGGGGAGCTGTTTTTT
.	once	TRBV5-6	TRBJ2-5	CASSLGFGAETQYF	TGTGCCAGCAGCCTCGGGTTCGGGGCGGAGACCCAGTACTTC
TRBD1	.	TRBV19	TRBJ1-2	CASTLRDREYYTF	TGTGCCAGTACACTCCGGGACAGGGAATACTACACCTTC
TRBD2	.	TRBV5-4	TRBJ2-5	CASSWGTSGGQETQYF	TGTGCCAGCAGCTGGGGGACTAGCGGGGGTCAAGAGACCCAGTACTTC
TRBD2	once	TRBV15	TRBJ2-2	CATSPRRKGGTGELFF	TGTGCCACCAGCCCCCGAAGAAAGGGAGGGACCGGGGAGCTGTTTTTT
TRBD2	.	TRBV10-1	TRBJ2-1	CASSGKGLGNGEQFF	TGCGCCAGCAGTGGAAAGGGACTAGGTAACGGTGAGCAGTTCTTC
.	.	TRBV10-1	TRBJ2-2	CASSESPMNTGELFF	TGCGCCAGCAGTGAGTCTCCGATGAACACCGGGGAGCTGTTTTTT